The 12 T cell receptor beta chains below were found in one sample sequenced in a study of T cells in localized non-small cell lung cancer (dated by TCRdb to about 2020). Libraries were made using the immunoSEQ multiplex PCR assay. The table was pulled from immuneACCESS by TCRdb, which kept in-frame rearrangements only. Such tables lose some clones; where checked, under half of the loss comes from unresolved V genes, and the rest has no known cause. In this sample the table shows about 52,000 clones, about 78% of which occur a single time. 3.5% to 5.5% of the sample is in the top ten clones. Sample: PBMCs, taken before any cancer treatment. The receptors stem from a woman aged 35-70 years with stage II lung adenocarcinoma.

The chain employs TRBV4-1 and TRBJ1-1; a weak D match, TRBD1 (6 bases). Germline values: CDR1 MGHRA, CDR2 YSYEKL. This CDR3 spans 15 amino acids. V lost 4 bases, J lost 10 bases, and 22 bases lay in between. The CDR3 is CASSREDRTTRSAFF. The CDR3 region has the DNA TGCGCCAGCAGCCGAGAGGACAGAACTACCCGCTCAGCTTTCTTT.

The rearrangement joins TRBV9 to TRBJ1-1; 8 bases are shared with TRBD1. CDR3 length: 15 residues. V lost 3 bases to trimming and J lost 2 bases; unmatched junction nucleotides: 6. Germline loops: CDR1 SGDLS, CDR2 YYNGEE. The CDR3 region is CASSASTGVNTEAFF. CDR3 DNA: TGTGCCAGCAGCGCCTCGACAGGGGTTAACACTGAAGCTTTCTTT.

The rearrangement uses TRBV5-4 and TRBJ2-5; 10 bases agree with TRBD2. The CDR3 has 15 residues. V shed 2 bases, J shed 5 bases, and the junction held 6 bases outside the gene matches. CDR1 and CDR2 from the germline V gene are SGHNT and YYREEE (reference sequence). The CDR3 sequence is CASSLPGLARETQYF. The CDR3 nucleotides are TGTGCCAGCAGCTTACCGGGACTAGCGCGGGAGACCCAGTACTTC.

The chain joins TRBV9 to TRBJ1-4; no reliable D call. V was trimmed by 4 bases and J by 0 bases, leaving 10 bases between them. The germline V gene encodes CDR1 SGDLS and CDR2 YYNGEE. The CDR3 is 15 amino acids. CDR3 residues: CASSRRDATNEKLFF. CDR3 coding DNA: TGTGCCAGCAGCCGGAGGGATGCAACTAATGAAAAACTGTTTTTT.

The CDR3 sequence is CASSGQGKIEYEQYF. DNA of the CDR3: TGTGCCAGCAGTGGACAGGGAAAGATAGAATACGAGCAGTACTTC. V gene TRBV6-5 combines with J gene TRBJ2-7; 8 bases fit TRBD1. Germline CDR1 MNHEY, CDR2 SVGAGI. The V and J ends lost 5 bases and 4 bases, in that order; junction bases with no gene match: 10. CDR3 size: 15 residues.

This chain uses TRBV5-8 with TRBJ1-3, with a weak D call TRBD1 (5 bases). V dropped 0 bases and J dropped 4 bases, with 11 bases sitting between them. CDR3 length equals 15 residues. CDR1 is SGHTS, CDR2 YDEGEE, per germline. The CDR3 region has the DNA TGTGCCAGCAGCTTGGCCGCGGCAGGGGGAAACACCATATATTTT. Translated: CASSLAAAGGNTIYF.

The J gene is TRBJ2-3, the V gene TRBV7-3, with no clear D. CDR1 and CDR2 from the germline V gene are SGHTA and FQGTGA. This CDR3 contains 14 residues. The V gene lost 4 bases and the J gene lost 3 bases, with 11 bases spanning the gap. Here the CDR3 reads CASSWGTNTDTQYF. In nucleotides, the CDR3 is TGTGCCAGCAGCTGGGGTACCAATACAGATACGCAGTATTTT.

The chain is built from TRBV25-1 and TRBJ2-7; D not certain. The CDR3 runs to 12 residues. Germline values: CDR1 MGHDK, CDR2 SYGVNS. V was clipped by 1 base and J by 1 base, with 2 bases between them. The CDR3, as DNA: TGTGCCAGCAGTGAATGGTCCTACGAGCAGTACTTC. Protein: CASSEWSYEQYF.

The chain employs TRBV28 and TRBJ1-2; no clear D. This CDR3 contains 13 residues. V was trimmed by 4 bases and J by 4 bases, leaving 10 bases between them. The V gene's germline CDR1 is MDHEN and CDR2 SYDVKM. CDR3 sequence: CASSSGSLYGYTF. CDR3 bases: TGTGCCAGCAGTTCTGGGAGCCTCTATGGCTACACCTTC.

V is TRBV28 and J is TRBJ1-4; D remains unclear. Germline V gene sequence: CDR1 MDHEN, CDR2 SYDVKM. Trimming left V 2 bases short and J 7 bases short, with 17 bases between. The CDR3 runs 16 residues. CDR3 amino acids: CASSLRTAIKAEKLFF. The CDR3 bases are TGTGCCAGCAGTTTACGTACAGCGATAAAGGCTGAAAAACTGTTTTTT. Looking up the rest from reference TRBV28 and TRBJ1-4 gives the full variable domain: DVKVTQSSRYLVKRTGEKVFLECVQDMDHENMFWYRQDPGLGLRLIYFSYDVKMKEKGDIPEGYSVSREKKERFSLILESASTNQTSMYLCASSLRTAIKAEKLFFGSGTQLSVL.

This clone was picked up a small number of times. The rearrangement joins TRBV28 to TRBJ1-5, with 9 nucleotides matching TRBD1. The CDR3 spans 16 residues. V lost 2 bases to trimming and J lost 0 bases; unmatched junction nucleotides: 2. Germline assignment: CDR1 MDHEN and CDR2 SYDVKM. CDR3 residues: CASSLGQGYSNQPQHF. DNA of the CDR3: TGTGCCAGCAGTTTAGGACAGGGGTATAGCAATCAGCCCCAGCATTTT.

The V gene is TRBV27, the J gene TRBJ2-1, with D hard to call. Germline V gene data show CDR1 as MNHEY and CDR2 as SMNVEV (reference sequence). V shed 3 bases and J shed 7 bases, with 19 bases lying between them. The CDR3 spans 16 residues. The CDR3 DNA reads as TGTGCCAGCAGTTTTCGCTCGTCCATGGCTTTTAATGAGCAGTTCTTC. Protein sequence: CASSFRSSMAFNEQFF.